These 29 T cell receptor beta chains were all obtained from the same sample, sequenced in a study of OX40 agonist ivuxolimab in advanced cancers. The method was immunoSEQ multiplex PCR; TCRdb's version includes in-frame clones alone and lacks a portion of them. The sample holds under 100,000 clones; roughly 90% are singletons and the top ten take approximately 0.16%. Material: CD4+ or CD8+ T cells sorted from blood, obtained in a trial of the OX40 agonist ivuxolimab. The origin of the receptors is an adult with an advanced solid tumor such as melanoma, head and neck, liver or kidney cancer.

The J gene is TRBJ1-4, the V gene TRBV7-9; D is unclear. Trimming stripped 6 bases from V and 6 bases from J, with 14 bases between. CDR1 SEHNR and CDR2 FQNEAQ come from the germline V gene (reference sequence). This CDR3 comprises 14 residues. DNA of the CDR3: TGTGCCAGCAGTACCGCCAAGTCCCATGAAAAACTGTTTTTT. It is translated as CASSTAKSHEKLFF.

The chain carries TRBV6-5 and TRBJ2-3; D is uncertain. Germline V gene data show CDR1 as MNHEY and CDR2 as SVGAGI. With 11 bases removed from V and 3 bases from J, the gap between germline ends came to 12 bases. CDR3 size: 12 residues. CDR3 DNA sequence: TGTGCCTCGGGTCCTGGGACAGATACGCAGTATTTT. Its protein product is CASGPGTDTQYF.

The rearrangement uses TRBV2 and TRBJ1-4; 10 nucleotides agree with TRBD1. In germline, CDR1 is SNHLY, CDR2 FYNNEI. V lost 7 bases to trimming and J lost 8 bases; unmatched junction nucleotides: 7. The CDR3 is 14 residues long. The CDR3 DNA follows: TGTGCCAGCACCCGGGACAGGGGTCTAGAAAAACTGTTTTTT. Its translation: CASTRDRGLEKLFF.

The J gene is TRBJ2-1, the V gene TRBV5-4, with 10 nucleotides matching TRBD2. V was pared by 4 bases and J by 6 bases, with 10 bases of the junction left unmatched. From germline, CDR1 is SGHNT and CDR2 YYREEE (reference sequence). The CDR3 consists of 16 residues. As DNA, the CDR3 is TGTGCCAGCAGCGAAGCTAGCGGGGGACCCTTCAATGAGCAGTTCTTC. Protein sequence: CASSEASGGPFNEQFF.

V usage is TRBV5-6 and J usage is TRBJ1-1, with D uncertain. CDR3 size: 14 residues. Germline CDR1 is SGHDT and CDR2 is YYEEEE. Between the trimmed V and J ends, which lost 5 bases and 0 bases, there was a span of 11 bases. CDR3 sequence (DNA): TGTGCCAGCAGTAGCCAAAAACTGAACACTGAAGCTTTCTTT. Its protein product is CASSSQKLNTEAFF.

V gene TRBV28 combines with J gene TRBJ2-5; D might be TRBD1 or TRBD2, each matching 5 bases. The CDR3 consists of 15 residues. The V gene's germline CDR1 is MDHEN and CDR2 SYDVKM. V was trimmed by 4 bases and J by 3 bases, leaving 15 bases between them. CDR3 protein: CASSWGTGGKETQYF. CDR3 in DNA: TGTGCCAGCAGTTGGGGGACCGGTGGGAAAGAGACCCAGTACTTC.

The chain has TRBV4-1 and TRBJ2-6, with D perhaps assigned TRBD1 or TRBD2 (5 bases each). The germline V gene has CDR1 MGHRA and CDR2 YSYEKL. Trimming stripped 0 bases from V and 10 bases from J, with 13 bases between. The CDR3 consists of 15 residues. CDR3 nucleotides: TGCGCCAGCAGCCAAGAGGCCGGGACGGGGAACGTCCTGACTTTC. Protein sequence: CASSQEAGTGNVLTF.

The chain uses TRBV7-8 and TRBJ2-1; a weak D match, TRBD1 (5 bases). Trimming took 3 bases from V and 9 from J, leaving 15 bases between them. The CDR3 covers 14 residues. Germline values: CDR1 SGHVS, CDR2 FQNEAQ. CDR3 amino acids: CASSFLLPRGEQFF. The CDR3 bases are TGTGCCAGCAGCTTTTTGCTCCCTAGGGGTGAGCAGTTCTTC.

The rearrangement links TRBV12-2 to TRBJ1-1. TRBV12-2 is a documented pseudogene. This CDR3 region has 14 residues. In nucleotides, the CDR3 is TGTGCAAGTCGCTCCGGGCGGCGAAGGACTGAAGCTTTCTTT. Translation gives CASRSGRRRTEAFF.

The chain joins TRBV6-5 to TRBJ1-1; D unclear. This CDR3 contains 14 residues. Trimming removed 5 bases at V and 1 base at J, with 11 bases between. Germline assignment: CDR1 MNHEY and CDR2 SVGAGI. CDR3 nucleotides: TGTGCCAGCAGTGAAGACGGAAAGAACACTGAAGCTTTCTTT. Amino acid sequence: CASSEDGKNTEAFF.

This rearrangement joins TRBV5-4 to TRBJ1-4; D perhaps matches TRBD1 (6 bases). Per the germline V gene, CDR1 is SGHNT and CDR2 is YYREEE (reference sequence). The V gene lost 4 bases and the J gene lost 3 bases, with 19 bases spanning the gap. The CDR3 is made up of 17 amino acids. CDR3 in amino acids: CASSTGASGTPNEKLFF. In DNA, the CDR3 is TGTGCCAGCAGCACCGGAGCGAGTGGGACACCTAATGAAAAACTGTTTTTT.

About this clone itself: The CDR3 does not close with the conserved phenylalanine or tryptophan, likely indicating a read error. No DNA is shown, since the ends of the CDR3 on it are uncertain; the CDR3 is the one TCRdb lists. J is TRBJ2-7 and V is TRBV10-1. With termini counted, the CDR3 has 8 amino acids. Germline V gives CDR1 WNHNN, CDR2 SYGVQD (reference sequence). The CDR3 loop reads CASSESPI.

The chain employs TRBV9 and TRBJ2-2; D is unresolved. V was clipped by 4 bases and J by 3 bases, with 16 bases between them. From germline, CDR1 is SGDLS and CDR2 YYNGEE. CDR3 length: 16 residues. CDR3 region: CASSPRPISDTGELFF. The CDR3 DNA follows: TGTGCCAGCAGCCCAAGACCGATCTCGGACACCGGGGAGCTGTTTTTT.

This chain joins TRBV2 and TRBJ2-3, with 10 bases identical to TRBD2. Germline CDR1 is SNHLY and CDR2 is FYNNEI. This CDR3 is 18 amino acids long. J gave up 2 bases and V 0 bases, and 8 bases lay outside the gene matches. CDR3 region: CASSEALGLAQYTDTQYF. For the CDR3, the DNA is TGTGCCAGCAGTGAAGCGTTGGGACTAGCGCAGTACACAGATACGCAGTATTTT.

The J gene is TRBJ1-1, the V gene TRBV6-6; D unclear. The CDR3 loop spans 12 amino acids. Germline V lookup: CDR1 MNHNY, CDR2 SVGAGI (reference sequence). V was pared by 2 bases and J by 4 bases, with 5 bases between. CDR3 sequence: CASSYTTTEAFF. The CDR3 coding sequence is TGTGCCAGCAGTTACACCACCACTGAAGCTTTCTTT.

The rearrangement joins TRBV19 to TRBJ2-3; D is possibly TRBD1 or TRBD2 (5 bases each). Trimming cost V 6 bases and J 0 bases, with 16 bases left between them. The CDR3 is made up of 16 amino acids. The germline V gene encodes CDR1 LNHDA and CDR2 SQIVND (reference sequence). This CDR3 reads CASRGPDGASTDTQYF. The CDR3, as DNA: TGTGCCAGTAGGGGACCAGACGGAGCTAGCACAGATACGCAGTATTTT.

The CDR3 DNA reads TGTGCCAGCGGGGGCCGGTACACAGATACGCAGTATTTT. Protein: CASGGRYTDTQYF. V is TRBV7-3 and J is TRBJ2-3, with D perhaps matching TRBD1 (6 bases). The CDR3 spans 13 residues. Trimming stripped 8 bases from V and 2 bases from J, with 11 bases between. Germline loops: CDR1 SGHTA, CDR2 FQGTGA.

The rearrangement links TRBV6-1 to TRBJ2-1; D gene uncertain. CDR1 is MNHNS and CDR2 is SASEGT in the germline V gene. This CDR3 is built from 14 residues. Trimming pared 10 bases from V and 0 bases from J, leaving 13 bases between. As DNA, the CDR3 is TGTGCCACACTCACGGCTTTCTCCTACAATGAGCAGTTCTTC. Its translation is CATLTAFSYNEQFF.

The gene calls are TRBV7-8 and TRBJ2-2, with D uncertain. In germline, CDR1 is SGHVS, CDR2 FQNEAQ. This CDR3 is built from 13 residues. The V gene lost 3 bases and the J gene lost 6 bases, with 8 bases spanning the gap. The CDR3 loop is CASSFRVAGELFF. The CDR3 region has the DNA TGTGCCAGCAGCTTTAGGGTTGCCGGGGAGCTGTTTTTT.

This chain links TRBV18 with TRBJ1-3; D call uncertain. The V end was cut by 3 bases, the J end by 2 bases, with 23 bases between. The length of the CDR3 is 19 residues. CDR1 and CDR2 from the germline V gene are KGHSH and LQKENI. Here the CDR3 DNA reads TGTGCCAGCTCACCGTTCGGTAGCGTAATCCAACTTACTGGAAACACCATATATTTT. It encodes CASSPFGSVIQLTGNTIYF.

The chain employs TRBV6-6 and TRBJ1-5; 7 positions match TRBD1. There are 13 residues in the CDR3. The trim removed 7 bases at V and 6 bases at J, leaving 6 bases unmatched. The germline V gene encodes CDR1 MNHNY and CDR2 SVGAGI (reference sequence). CDR3 amino acids: CASNPQGGQPQHF. The DNA for the CDR3 is TGTGCCAGCAATCCGCAGGGGGGTCAGCCCCAGCATTTT.

The chain combines TRBV28 with TRBJ2-7; 10 nucleotides match TRBD2. The CDR3 is made up of 15 amino acids. With V trimmed by 5 bases and J by 6 bases, 10 bases remained unmatched. Germline V CDR1 and CDR2: MDHEN, SYDVKM. The CDR3 nucleotides read TGTGCCAGCAGTCCACTTAGCGGGAGGCCAGGCGAGCAGTACTTC. Amino acids: CASSPLSGRPGEQYF.

The V gene is TRBV7-6, the J gene TRBJ1-3; D gene uncertain. The CDR3 totals 13 residues. CDR1 and CDR2 (germline): SGHVS, FNYEAQ. The V gene lost 2 bases and the J gene lost 2 bases, with 4 bases spanning the gap. CDR3 bases: TGTGCCAGCAGCTTACGTCCTGGAAACACCATATATTTT. Encoded protein: CASSLRPGNTIYF.

The chain joins TRBV4-1 to TRBJ2-5; 9 nucleotides match TRBD1. With V trimmed by 1 base and J by 5 bases, 5 bases remained unmatched. This CDR3 is 15 amino acids long. Germline V CDR1 and CDR2: MGHRA, YSYEKL. The CDR3 region is CASSQVGTGYETQYF. Here the CDR3 DNA reads TGCGCCAGCAGCCAAGTTGGGACAGGGTACGAGACCCAGTACTTC.

The V and J genes are TRBV7-3 and TRBJ1-1; D possibly corresponds to TRBD1 (6 bases). Trimming took off 2 bases at V and 4 bases at J, with 11 bases between the two ends. The germline V gene encodes CDR1 SGHTA and CDR2 FQGTGA. The CDR3 length is 14 residues. This CDR3 is CASSLGGAGTEAFF. CDR3 in DNA: TGTGCCAGCAGCTTAGGGGGCGCGGGCACTGAAGCTTTCTTT.

In its sample, this clone was seen once. V gene TRBV5-4 combines with J gene TRBJ1-3; the D is unclear. Germline values: CDR1 SGHNT, CDR2 YYREEE (reference sequence). The CDR3 totals 15 residues. V was cut by 1 base and J by 2 bases, with 10 bases left in between. Here the CDR3 DNA reads TGTGCCAGCAGCTTGATCGGGGTGCCTGGAAACACCATATATTTT. Encoded protein: CASSLIGVPGNTIYF.

This chain links TRBV6-6 with TRBJ2-3, with D possibly called TRBD1 or TRBD2 (7 bases each). The CDR3 runs to 16 residues. The V end lost 6 bases, the J end lost 6 bases, and 22 bases lay between the germline ends. Germline loops: CDR1 MNHNY, CDR2 SVGAGI (reference sequence). Here the CDR3 reads CASRGRGGALSDTQYF. CDR3 DNA sequence: TGTGCCAGCAGAGGCAGGGGGGGGGCCCTATCGGATACGCAGTATTTT.

The CDR3 protein is CASSLAGGREETQYF. CDR3 sequence (DNA): TGTGCCAGCAGCTTGGCAGGCGGGAGGGAAGAGACCCAGTACTTC. The V call is TRBV5-4, the J call TRBJ2-5; 9 positions agree with TRBD2. Trimming cost V 0 bases and J 3 bases; bases outside gene matches: 3. Germline CDR1 is SGHNT and CDR2 is YYREEE (reference sequence). The CDR3 runs 15 residues. Variable domain in full (rest from reference TRBV5-4 and TRBJ2-5): ETGVTQSPTHLIKTRGQQVTLRCSSQSGHNTVSWYQQALGQGPQFIFQYYREEENGRGNFPPRFSGLQFPNYSSELNVNALELDDSALYLCASSLAGGREETQYFGPGTRLLVL.

This clone has just one count. J is TRBJ1-3 and V is TRBV6-5; no firm D call. The CDR3 contains 15 residues. The germline V and J ends were trimmed by 2 bases and 0 bases, with 8 bases remaining between them. Germline V lookup: CDR1 MNHEY, CDR2 SVGAGI. The CDR3 region is CASSYGRTSGNTIYF. The CDR3 region has the DNA TGTGCCAGCAGTTACGGGAGAACCTCTGGAAACACCATATATTTT.